This entry features one TCR beta chain sequence. What it binds is unknown. The observed sequence ends 3 residues before the CDR3 terminus, with the missing tail filled in from the germline J gene. CDR1 is MNHNS, CDR2 SASEGT, per germline. V was pared by 3 bases and J by 4 bases, with 8 bases of the junction left unmatched. The CDR3 covers 15 residues. All donors had a single incident cervical HPV16 infection, not prevalent. Cervical HPV DNA detected by MY09/MY11 PCR, typed by dot-blot. The record originates from a study of T cells in women clearing cervical HPV infection. The study's findings and limits: Cases carried less TRBV6-7 than controls: about 0.1% versus 0.15%. Repertoire richness, not evenness, was significantly elevated in CIN3+ cases versus controls.

The assay was immunoSEQ multiplex PCR, and TCRdb's table has in-frame clones only and misses some. With 20,000 or so clones in the sample, the ten largest clones hold 3% to 4%. Sample: blood buffy coat. The clonotype was recovered from a woman aged 18 to 75 with a cervical HPV16 infection that either progressed to CIN3+ or cleared (not recorded which). This chain links TRBV6-1 with TRBJ2-5; 7 nucleotides align to TRBD2. Incomplete CDR3 DNA: TGTGCCAGCAGTGAGGGGAGGGGATGGGGAGAGACC. Translated, it gives CASSEGRGWGET. The complete CDR3 sequence is CASSEGRGWGETQYF.